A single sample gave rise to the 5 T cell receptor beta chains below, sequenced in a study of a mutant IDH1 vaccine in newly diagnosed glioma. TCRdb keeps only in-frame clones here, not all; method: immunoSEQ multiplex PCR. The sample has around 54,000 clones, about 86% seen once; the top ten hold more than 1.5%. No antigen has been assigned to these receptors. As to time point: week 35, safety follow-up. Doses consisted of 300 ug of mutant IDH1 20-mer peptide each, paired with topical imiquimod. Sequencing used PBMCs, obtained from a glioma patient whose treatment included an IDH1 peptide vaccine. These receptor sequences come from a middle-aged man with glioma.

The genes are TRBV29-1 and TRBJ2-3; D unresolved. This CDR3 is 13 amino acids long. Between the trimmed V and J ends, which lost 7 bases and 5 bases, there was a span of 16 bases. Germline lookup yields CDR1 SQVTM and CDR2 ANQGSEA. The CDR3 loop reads CSAQKTSIDTQYF. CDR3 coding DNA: TGCAGCGCCCAAAAGACGTCAATAGATACGCAGTATTTT.

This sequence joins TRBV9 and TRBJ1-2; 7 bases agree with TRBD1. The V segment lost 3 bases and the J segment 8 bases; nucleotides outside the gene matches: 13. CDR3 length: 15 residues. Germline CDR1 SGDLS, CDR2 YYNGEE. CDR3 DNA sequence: TGTGCCAGCAGCGGCCGGGAATGGACAGGCGGCGGCTACACCTTC. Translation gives CASSGREWTGGGYTF.

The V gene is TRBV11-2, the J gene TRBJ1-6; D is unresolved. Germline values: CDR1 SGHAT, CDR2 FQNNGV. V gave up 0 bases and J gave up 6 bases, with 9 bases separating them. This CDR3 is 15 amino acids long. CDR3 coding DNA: TGTGCCAGCAGCTTAGATCCCGTACCTAATTCACCCCTCCACTTT. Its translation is CASSLDPVPNSPLHF.

CDR3 DNA sequence: TGTGCCAGCAGCCGCTCTGACAATGAGCAGTTCTTC. Translating it yields CASSRSDNEQFF. The rearrangement links TRBV9 to TRBJ2-1; no clear D. This CDR3 is 12 amino acids long. Trimming took 4 bases from V and 5 from J, leaving 7 bases between them. Per germline, CDR1 SGDLS and CDR2 YYNGEE.

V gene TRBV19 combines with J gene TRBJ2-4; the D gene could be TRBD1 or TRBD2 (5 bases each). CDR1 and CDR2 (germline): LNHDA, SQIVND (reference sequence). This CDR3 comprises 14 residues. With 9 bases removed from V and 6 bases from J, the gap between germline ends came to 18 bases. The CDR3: CASDEGRGPNIQYF. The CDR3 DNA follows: TGTGCCAGCGATGAGGGGCGCGGTCCAAACATTCAGTACTTC.